This section outlines one T cell receptor (beta chain) sequence together with its context. The V segment lost 0 bases and the J segment 3 bases; nucleotides outside the gene matches: 2. The CDR3 extends over 15 amino acids. Germline CDR1 is GTSNPN and CDR2 is SVGIG (reference sequence). The split of CD4+ cells yielded CD45RA+ naive and CD45RA-negative memory subsets. The sample originates from a study of shared clonotypes between healthy human individuals. The protocol was immunoSEQ multiplex PCR, while the TCRdb copy is restricted to in-frame clones and leaves out a portion. The table has roughly 2.2 million clones, 85% to 95% seen once.

This rearrangement joins TRBV30 to TRBJ2-3; TRBD1 matches 11 bases. Material: naive CD4+ T cells from PBMCs. Subset in this sample: CD45RA+ positively selected. This clonotype originated in a man aged 18 to 30 in good health. Some clones in this sample may be carry-over from other donors' samples. CDR3 protein: CAWSVGTGGTDTQYF. CDR3 bases: TGTGCCTGGAGTGTAGGGACAGGGGGTACAGATACGCAGTATTTT.